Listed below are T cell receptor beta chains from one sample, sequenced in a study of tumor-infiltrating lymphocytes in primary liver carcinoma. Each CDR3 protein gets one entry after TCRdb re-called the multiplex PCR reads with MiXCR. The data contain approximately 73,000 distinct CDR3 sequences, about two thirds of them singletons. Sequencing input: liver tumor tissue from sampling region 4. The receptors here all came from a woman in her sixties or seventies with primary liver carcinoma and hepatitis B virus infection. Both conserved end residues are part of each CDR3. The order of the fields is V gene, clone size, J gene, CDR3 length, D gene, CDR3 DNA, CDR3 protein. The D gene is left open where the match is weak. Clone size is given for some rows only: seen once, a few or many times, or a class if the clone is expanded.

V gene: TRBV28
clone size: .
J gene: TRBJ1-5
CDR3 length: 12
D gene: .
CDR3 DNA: TGTGCCAGCGGTTCCTCGGGACCCATCTGGCATTTT
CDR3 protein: CASGSSGPIWHF

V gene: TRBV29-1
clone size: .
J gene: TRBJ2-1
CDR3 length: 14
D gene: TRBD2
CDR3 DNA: TGCAGCGTTAAAGGGACTAGCTGGTACAATGAGCAGTTCTTC
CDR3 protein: CSVKGTSWYNEQFF

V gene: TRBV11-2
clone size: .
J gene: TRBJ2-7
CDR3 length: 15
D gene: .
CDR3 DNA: TGTTCCAGCAGCTTAGAGTCTAGTGGGAGCGGCGAGCAGTACTTC
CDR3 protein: CSSSLESSGSGEQYF

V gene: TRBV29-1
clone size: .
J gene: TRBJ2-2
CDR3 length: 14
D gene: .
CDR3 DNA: TGCAGCGTTGATGGGGCTAGCCGGACCGGGGAGCCGTTTTTT
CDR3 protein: CSVDGASRTGEPFF

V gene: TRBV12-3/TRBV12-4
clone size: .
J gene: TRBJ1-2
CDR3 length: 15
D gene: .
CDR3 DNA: TGTGGCAGCAGTTTAGGAACAGGAGCTAGCTATGGCTACACCTTC
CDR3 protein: CGSSLGTGASYGYTF

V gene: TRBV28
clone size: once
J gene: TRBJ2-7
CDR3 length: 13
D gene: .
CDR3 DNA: TGTGCCACCAGCCGACTTGCTCCCTACGAGCAGTACTTC
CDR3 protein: CATSRLAPYEQYF

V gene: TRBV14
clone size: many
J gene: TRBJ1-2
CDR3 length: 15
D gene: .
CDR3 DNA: TGTGCCAGCAGCCAAGCGGCAGGAGCTAACTATGGCTACACCTTC
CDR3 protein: CASSQAAGANYGYTF

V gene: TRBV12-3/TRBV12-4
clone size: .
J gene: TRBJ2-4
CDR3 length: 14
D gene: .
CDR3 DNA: TGTGCCAGCTCCATTACAATAGCCAAAAACATTCAGTGCTTC
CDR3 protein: CASSITIAKNIQCF

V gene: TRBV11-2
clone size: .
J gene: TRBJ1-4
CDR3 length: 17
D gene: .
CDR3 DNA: TGTGTCAGCAGCCTCACCCGACAGGCTGCGACTAATGAAAAACTGTTTTTT
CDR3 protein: CVSSLTRQAATNEKLFF

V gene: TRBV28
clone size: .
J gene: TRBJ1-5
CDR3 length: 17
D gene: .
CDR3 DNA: .
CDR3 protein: CASRPWGVGPGNQPQNF